A single sample is the source of the 11 T cell receptor beta chains below, sequenced in a study of low-dose radiotherapy and immunotherapy resistance in tumors. Time point defined: before trial treatment. Primers targeting TRAV and TRBV primed first-strand cDNA, covering alpha and beta chains. The TCRs were subjected to amplification over approximately 20 PCR cycles employing a constant-region primer in conjunction with a V-primer adapter. TCRdb recomputed calls from the reads with MiXCR, one row per CDR3 protein. In the table there are tens of thousands of distinct CDR3 sequences, about 25% of which are singletons. The sequencing here drew on PBMCs, taken before treatment. These receptors originate from a male donor with rectosigmoid adenocarcinoma.

Many counts were recorded for this clonotype. CDR3 sequence (DNA): TGTGCCAGCAGTCCGGGGCGGGGGCAGCCCCAGCATTTT. It specifies CASSPGRGQPQHF. This sequence joins TRBV12-3 or TRBV12-4 and TRBJ1-5; D perhaps matches TRBD1 (5 bases). Trimming stripped 5 bases from V and 7 bases from J, with 12 bases between. The CDR3 covers 13 residues.

This clonotype was seen repeatedly, ten times or more. This chain connects TRBV28 to TRBJ2-1; 9 bases line up with TRBD2. The CDR3 totals 16 residues. The ends lost 7 bases at V and 4 bases at J; junction bases unmatched: 11. Germline lookup yields CDR1 MDHEN and CDR2 SYDVKM. CDR3 region: CASNSAGTSRYNEQFF. The CDR3, as DNA: TGTGCCAGCAATTCCGCCGGGACTAGCCGATACAATGAGCAGTTCTTC.

In this sample, this clonotype turned up many times. The gene calls are TRBV7-9 and TRBJ1-5; TRBD1 agrees at 8 bases. V dropped 3 bases and J dropped 3; count of bases not matched to a gene: 4. Germline lookup yields CDR1 SEHNR and CDR2 FQNEAQ (reference sequence). CDR3 size: 15 residues. As DNA, the CDR3 is TGTGCCAGCAGCTTTACAGGGGGAGACAATCAGCCCCAGCATTTT. Translation: CASSFTGGDNQPQHF.

This clonotype was observed many times. The chain is built from TRBV7-9 and TRBJ1-2; D may be TRBD1 (5 bases). Germline V gene lookup returns CDR1 SEHNR and CDR2 FQNEAQ (reference sequence). This CDR3 contains 12 residues. Trimming cost V 9 bases and J 6 bases, with 14 bases left between them. DNA for the CDR3: TGTGCCAGTGGTGGGGGGAATCATGGCTACACCTTC. Translation: CASGGGNHGYTF.

This clonotype was picked up many times. The chain has TRBV11-2 and TRBJ2-7; D is uncertain. The V gene's germline CDR1 is SGHAT and CDR2 FQNNGV. Trimming cost V 5 bases and J 4 bases, with 21 bases left between them. The CDR3 extends over 16 amino acids. CDR3 amino acids: CASSDDAIQMGYEQYF. The CDR3 nucleotides are TGTGCCAGCAGCGACGATGCGATCCAGATGGGGTACGAGCAGTACTTC.

With regard to this clonotype: It is likely a read error: a sequence one base away is far more abundant. The chain has TRBV11-3 and TRBJ1-1; 9 nucleotides align to TRBD1. The CDR3 is 14 amino acids. Germline V CDR1 and CDR2: SGHNT, YENEEA. CDR3 DNA: TGTGCCAGCAGCTCCGGGACAGGGAACTCTGAAGCTTTCTTT. This codes for CASSSGTGNSEAFF.

Ten or more counts support this clonotype. The V call is TRBV10-3, the J call TRBJ2-7; 13 bases are shared with TRBD2. V lost 8 bases and J lost 0; bases outside the gene matches: 13. Germline lookup yields CDR1 ENHRY and CDR2 SYGVKD. The CDR3 is 18 residues long. CDR3 protein: CAISSTSGRNPNSYEQYF. In DNA form, the CDR3 reads TGTGCCATCTCTTCGACTAGCGGGAGGAACCCGAACTCCTACGAGCAGTACTTC.

This clonotype was counted ten times or more. This sequence joins TRBV4-3 and TRBJ2-3, with no clear D. CDR3 length equals 13 residues. Germline V gene lookup returns CDR1 LGHNA and CDR2 YSLEER. V was trimmed by 3 bases and J by 8 bases, leaving 12 bases between them. As DNA, the CDR3 is TGCGCCAGCAGCCATATGACCGGCCCTACGCAGTATTTT. Translating it yields CASSHMTGPTQYF.

Note on this clonotype: A far larger clone is one base from this, pointing to a likely read error. The V gene is TRBV9, the J gene TRBJ2-7; maybe TRBD1 (6 bases). In germline, CDR1 is SGDLS, CDR2 YYNGEE. V was cut by 1 base and J by 7 bases, with 24 bases left in between. CDR3 size: 17 residues. CDR3 DNA sequence: TGTGCCAGCAGCGTATTGAAGGACTGGGAAGGGGACAATGAGCAGTACTTC. This codes for CASSVLKDWEGDNEQYF.

This chain links TRBV9 with TRBJ2-7, with a tentative D call TRBD2 (5 bases). Germline-derived CDR1 and CDR2 are SGDLS and YYNGEE. Deletions cut 0 bases from V and 13 bases from J, with 8 bases between. This CDR3 is 10 amino acids long. CDR3 residues: CASSVDRGYF. The CDR3, as DNA: TGTGCCAGCAGCGTAGACCGGGGTTACTTC. The full variable domain, completed using reference TRBV9 and TRBJ2-7, is DSGVTQTPKHLITATGQRVTLRCSPRSGDLSVYWYQQSLDQGLQFLIQYYNGEERAKGNILERFSAQQFPDLHSELNLSSLELGDSALYFCASSVDRGYFGPGTRLTVT.

The chain is built from TRBV19 and TRBJ2-2, with D hard to call. The CDR3 sequence is 13 residues long. CDR1 LNHDA and CDR2 SQIVND come from the germline V gene (reference sequence). The germline V and J ends were trimmed by 7 bases and 6 bases, with 12 bases remaining between them. Written as DNA, the CDR3 is TGTGCCAGTATGCCCCATTCCGCCGGGGAGCTGTTTTTT. It translates to CASMPHSAGELFF.